The 13 T cell receptor beta chains below all came from one sample that was sequenced in a study of identifying expanded T cells in peripheral blood. Repertoires were generated with immunoSEQ multiplex PCR, while TCRdb's copy carries only in-frame clones and drops some. The data show some 81,000 clones, with 84% seen just once and about 18% held by the top ten. The sample comprised blood. The source of these receptors is a person aged 18 to 70 in good health.

The V and J genes are TRBV29-1 and TRBJ2-1; TRBD2 aligns across 14 bases. CDR1 is SQVTM, CDR2 ANQGSEA, per germline. The V gene end was trimmed by 7 bases and the J gene end by 4 bases; junction bases not matched to a gene: 6. The CDR3 spans 15 residues. The DNA of the CDR3 is TGCAGCGACCTAAGACTAGCGGGAGGGTACAATGAGCAGTTCTTC. Its translation is CSDLRLAGGYNEQFF.

The CDR3: CASSLAGAWETQYF. CDR3 bases: TGTGCCAGCAGCTTAGCGGGAGCTTGGGAGACCCAGTACTTC. The J gene is TRBJ2-5, the V gene TRBV7-2, with a possible D match to TRBD2 (5 bases). Germline values: CDR1 SGHTA, CDR2 FQGNSA. Between the trimmed V and J ends, which lost 0 bases and 5 bases, there was a span of 10 bases. CDR3 length: 14 amino acids.

The gene calls are TRBV4-3 and TRBJ2-4; no firm D call. The length of the CDR3 is 16 residues. The ends were cut back, 0 bases at V and 2 bases at J, with 11 bases in the middle. Germline CDR1 LGHNA, CDR2 YSLEER. CDR3 residues: CASSQDLQASKNIQYF. CDR3 nucleotides: TGCGCCAGCAGCCAAGATTTGCAAGCGTCCAAAAACATTCAGTACTTC.

The chain has TRBV7-9 and TRBJ2-2; D possibly corresponds to TRBD1 (7 bases). The CDR3 is 19 amino acids. The germline V and J ends were trimmed by 3 bases and 4 bases, with 24 bases remaining between them. The germline CDR1 and CDR2 sequences are SEHNR and FQNEAQ (reference sequence). The CDR3 DNA reads as TGTGCCAGCAGCTTCTACAAGTTTGGGGGGACAGCTCTCACCGGGGAGCTGTTTTTT. Translation gives CASSFYKFGGTALTGELFF.

The V and J genes are TRBV19 and TRBJ2-2; 8 nucleotides align to TRBD2. Trimming cost V 7 bases and J 6 bases; bases outside gene matches: 10. The CDR3 loop spans 15 amino acids. Germline V gives CDR1 LNHDA, CDR2 SQIVND (reference sequence). In DNA form, the CDR3 reads TGTGCCAGTACCCCAGTAACGGGAGGGGCCGGGGAGCTGTTTTTT. This encodes CASTPVTGGAGELFF. Based on the CDR3 plus reference TRBV19 and TRBJ2-2, the full variable domain is DGGITQSPKYLFRKEGQNVTLSCEQNLNHDAMYWYRQDPGQGLRLIYYSQIVNDFQKGDIAEGYSVSREKKESFPLTVTSAQKNPTAFYLCASTPVTGGAGELFFGEGSRLTVL.

The chain employs TRBV6-1 and TRBJ2-3; 8 nucleotides align to TRBD2. V shed 9 bases and J 2 bases; nucleotides not matched to a gene: 7. The CDR3 is 14 amino acids. The germline V gene encodes CDR1 MNHNS and CDR2 SASEGT. In DNA form, the CDR3 reads TGTGCCAGGGGACTAGTTTATTCCACAGATACGCAGTATTTT. Translation gives CARGLVYSTDTQYF.

The rearrangement links TRBV29-1 to TRBJ1-1; D perhaps matches TRBD1 (5 bases). The CDR3 runs to 14 residues. Between the trimmed V and J ends, which lost 6 bases and 3 bases, there was a span of 17 bases. CDR1 and CDR2 (germline): SQVTM, ANQGSEA. This CDR3 is CSVADRRRDTEAFF. CDR3 in DNA: TGCAGCGTGGCCGACAGACGAAGGGACACTGAAGCTTTCTTT.

The V call is TRBV6-1, the J call TRBJ2-2, with 7 bases fitting TRBD1. CDR1 is MNHNS and CDR2 is SASEGT in the germline V gene. V shed 7 bases and J 0 bases; nucleotides not matched to a gene: 5. CDR3 length: 15 residues. The CDR3: CASTLDRANTGELFF. The CDR3 DNA is TGTGCCAGCACCTTAGACAGGGCGAACACCGGGGAGCTGTTTTTT.

V gene TRBV7-2 combines with J gene TRBJ2-7, with 8 positions matching TRBD1. J was trimmed by 1 base and V by 4 bases; bases with no gene match: 6. This CDR3 region has 15 residues. CDR1 and CDR2 (germline): SGHTA, FQGNSA. The CDR3 nucleotides are TGTGCCAGCAGCTGGGCCGGACAGGGTTCCTACGAGCAGTACTTC. It encodes CASSWAGQGSYEQYF.

The chain recombines TRBV2 with TRBJ2-1, with 7 bases identical to TRBD2. V shed 6 bases and J 7 bases; nucleotides not matched to a gene: 3. The germline V gene encodes CDR1 SNHLY and CDR2 FYNNEI. The CDR3 spans 12 residues. CDR3 in DNA: TGTGCCAGCAGCGCGGGGGAGAATGAGCAGTTCTTC. Protein: CASSAGENEQFF.

This clone was seen once. The chain carries TRBV5-6 and TRBJ2-7; 10 bases align to TRBD1. The CDR3 is 17 amino acids. The germline CDR1 and CDR2 sequences are SGHDT and YYEEEE. V shed 2 bases, J shed 6 bases, and the junction held 14 bases outside the gene matches. The CDR3 here is CASSFGKFGTGVTEQYF. The DNA for the CDR3 is TGTGCCAGCAGCTTTGGTAAATTTGGGACAGGGGTTACCGAGCAGTACTTC.

V usage is TRBV11-3 and J usage is TRBJ1-3; D not resolved. CDR1 SGHNT and CDR2 YENEEA come from the germline V gene. This CDR3 contains 14 residues. Trimming stripped 5 bases from V and 0 bases from J, with 8 bases between. The CDR3 reads CASSPGDSGNTIYF. The CDR3 bases are TGTGCCAGCAGCCCCGGGGACTCTGGAAACACCATATATTTT. The full variable domain, its missing parts supplied by reference TRBV11-3 and TRBJ1-3, is EAGVVQSPRYKIIEKKQPVAFWCNPISGHNTLYWYLQNLGQGPELLIRYENEEAVDDSQLPKDRFSAERLKGVDSTLKIQPAELGDSAVYLCASSPGDSGNTIYFGEGSWLTVV.

This sequence joins TRBV7-2 and TRBJ2-7, with 7 bases identical to TRBD2. The CDR3 consists of 16 residues. Per germline, CDR1 SGHTA and CDR2 FQGNSA. J lost 0 bases, V lost 0 bases, and 5 bases had no gene match. This CDR3 is CASSLAYGGSSYEQYF. The CDR3 DNA sequence: TGTGCCAGCAGCTTAGCGTACGGGGGGAGCTCCTACGAGCAGTACTTC.